This TCR beta chain was identified in a study of cytomegalovirus exposure and HLA in healthy donors. Whole-study results and caveats: Later analysis indicated greater clonal expansion among HLA-associated TCR beta chains than among equally common other chains. Later on, an analysis showed TCR association rates differing by HLA locus, with DRB1 the most and HLA-C the fewest.

Comments on this clone: Its target is unknown.

In the PCR, 60 Vbeta and 13 Jbeta primers were used. TCRdb's copy holds only in-frame clones and misses some; the assay was immunoSEQ multiplex PCR. The table shows around 67,000 clones, with 55% to 65% occurring only once. As for the donors, each was a healthy bone marrow donor. V lost 4 bases to trimming and J lost 2 bases; unmatched junction nucleotides: 3. From germline, CDR1 is SGDLS and CDR2 YYNGEE. There are 13 residues in the CDR3. The sequence derives from a woman aged 45-59 years in good health and CMV-seronegative. The chain recombines TRBV9 with TRBJ2-7; 7 positions agree with TRBD2. The specimen sequenced was PBMCs. CDR3 nucleotides: TGTGCCAGCAGCACGGGACTAACCTACGAGCAGTACTTC. This encodes CASSTGLTYEQYF.